This TCR beta chain was sequenced during a study of blood T cell repertoires in COVID-19. Study summary: Acute-phase and convalescent COVID-19 samples originated in the United States, Italy and Spain. PBMCs, B-cell-depleted T cells, or T cells provided the cDNA or gDNA that made up the material.

Authors' analysis steps: For nucleated cells, counts were estimated from reference gene primer amplification. The data were produced by immunoSEQ multiplex PCR, yet TCRdb's version contains in-frame clones alone and is incomplete. The D gene and trimming were derived from the DNA, and the V and J assignments and clone size from that table. Of over 60,000 clones in the sample, approximately 79% were seen once. Germline V CDR1 and CDR2: SGHAT, FQNNGV. V trimming: 3 bases; J trimming: 6 bases; junction bases outside the gene matches: 1. This CDR3 comprises 13 residues. The chain employs TRBV11-2 and TRBJ2-7; TRBD1 matches at 11 bases. This clonotype was obtained from a man older than 75 with active COVID-19. Sequencing input: peripheral blood. CDR3 DNA: TGTGCCAGCAGCTTGGGGACAGGGGGCGAGCAGTACTTC. Translating it yields CASSLGTGGEQYF.